This is a list of T cell receptor beta chains from one sample in a study of blood T cells in healthy people across ages. Using its own MiXCR run on the 5' RACE reads, TCRdb lists one record per CDR3 protein. The sample lists some 730,000 distinct CDR3 sequences, 22% occurring once. The sequencing input was blood. These receptors originate from a man between 65 and 85 years old in good health. The CDR3 runs from the conserved cysteine through the conserved F or W. D genes are given only for firm matches. The size of a clone is reported for some rows only, either as once, few or many, or as a class for expanded clones.

D,V,J,size,CDR3,DNA
-,TRBV7-8,TRBJ1-1,-,CASILNVLGMKTEAFF,TGTGCCAGCATACTTAACGTCTTAGGAATGAAAACTGAAGCTTTCTTT
-,TRBV7-2,TRBJ2-3,many,CASSAMGLSTDTQYF,TGTGCCAGCAGCGCAATGGGACTTAGCACAGATACGCAGTATTTT
-,TRBV3-1,TRBJ2-7,-,CASSQDGGISYEQYF,TGTGCCAGCAGCCAAGATGGGGGGATCTCCTACGAGCAGTACTTC
-,TRBV14,TRBJ2-7,few,CASSQTAPPYEQYF,TGTGCCAGCAGCCAAACGGCGCCCCCCTACGAGCAGTACTTC
-,TRBV14,TRBJ2-1,-,CASSRGRTFEQFF,TGTGCCAGCAGCAGGGGACGGACTTTCGAGCAGTTCTTC
-,TRBV5-6,TRBJ2-3,few,CASSFYSVGSTDTQYF,TGTGCCAGCAGCTTCTACAGTGTCGGGAGCACAGATACGCAGTATTTT
TRBD1,TRBV5-1,TRBJ1-2,few,CASSLDPGQNYGYTF,TGCGCCAGCAGCTTGGACCCGGGACAGAATTATGGCTACACCTTC
-,TRBV11-2,TRBJ2-1,many,CASSVSGNRNEQFF,TGTGCCAGCAGCGTCTCAGGGAACCGCAATGAGCAGTTCTTC
-,TRBV6-5,TRBJ1-6,many,CASRSGRDNSPLHF,TGTGCCAGCAGGTCGGGACGCGATAATTCACCCCTCCACTTT
-,TRBV18,TRBJ1-5,many,CASSPPDQPQHF,TGTGCCAGCAGCCCACCGGATCAGCCCCAGCATTTT
-,TRBV25-1,TRBJ2-4,many,CASSAGGSFNNIQYF,TGTGCCAGCAGTGCTGGGGGCTCTTTTAATAACATTCAGTACTTC
TRBD1,TRBV12-3/TRBV12-4,TRBJ1-5,many,CASSLVAGRGTVSNQPQHF,TGTGCCAGCAGTTTAGTTGCCGGGAGAGGGACAGTTAGCAATCAGCCCCAGCATTTT
TRBD2,TRBV29-1,TRBJ2-1,-,CSTSGGLHNEQFF,TGCAGCACCAGCGGGGGTCTTCACAATGAGCAGTTCTTC
-,TRBV7-2,TRBJ1-5,few,CASSLESGLGQPQHF,TGTGCCAGCAGCTTAGAGTCGGGATTAGGGCAGCCCCAGCATTTT
-,TRBV6-6,TRBJ1-1,few,CASSHSGSLMNTEAFF,TGTGCCAGCAGTCACTCTGGCAGCCTCATGAACACTGAAGCTTTCTTT
-,TRBV5-1,TRBJ2-7,few,CASSYHNEQYF,TGCGCCAGCAGTTATCACAACGAGCAGTACTTC
-,TRBV5-1,TRBJ2-1,-,CASSLETVGSSYNEQFF,TGCGCCAGCAGCTTGGAAACGGTGGGGAGCTCCTACAATGAGCAGTTCTTC
-,TRBV2,TRBJ2-7,many,CASSELYEQYF,TGTGCCAGCAGTGAATTGTACGAGCAGTACTTC
-,TRBV20-1,TRBJ1-1,-,CSASSSLGNTEAFF,TGCAGTGCTAGCTCGTCATTGGGGAACACTGAAGCTTTCTTT